The rows below give T cell receptor beta chains drawn from one sample of a study of cytomegalovirus exposure and HLA in healthy donors. Some clones are missing from TCRdb's copy, which holds only in-frame ones; the method was immunoSEQ multiplex PCR. The data hold approximately 77,000 clones, with more than 65% observed a single time. The sample taken for sequencing was PBMCs. These receptors all come from a male donor in good health and CMV-seropositive. Both conserved end residues are part of each CDR3. Each record gives: D gene, J gene, clone size, V gene, CDR3 protein, CDR3 DNA. The D gene is left open where the match is weak. Clone size is not always given. Where it is, it says once, few, many or a class for expanded clones.

>NA|TRBJ2-7|few|TRBV2
CASMRGSYEQYF
TGTGCCAGCATGAGGGGGTCCTACGAGCAGTACTTC
>TRBD2|TRBJ2-1|NA|TRBV5-1
CASSYSGGALTNEQFF
TGCGCCAGCAGCTATTCCGGGGGGGCCCTGACCAATGAGCAGTTCTTC
>TRBD2|TRBJ2-7|NA|TRBV6-5
CASSVSGGAKYEQYF
TGTGCCAGCAGCGTATCGGGGGGGGCCAAGTACGAGCAGTACTTC
>NA|TRBJ2-3|NA|TRBV5-6
CASSLGLTVDTQYF
TGTGCCAGCAGCTTGGGACTAACGGTAGATACGCAGTATTTT
>TRBD2|TRBJ2-7|NA|TRBV2
CASSGTSGVTYEQYF
TGTGCCAGCTCGGGGACTAGCGGGGTTACCTACGAGCAGTACTTC
>TRBD1|TRBJ2-7|NA|TRBV6-1
CASTRDRAYEQYF
TGTGCCAGCACCCGGGACAGGGCCTACGAGCAGTACTTC
>NA|TRBJ1-2|NA|TRBV19
CASSIDGSTGYGYTF
TGTGCCAGTAGTATAGATGGCAGTACGGGCTATGGCTACACCTTC
>TRBD2|TRBJ2-1|once|TRBV7-3
CASGLAGGPYNEQFF
TGTGCCAGCGGGCTAGCGGGGGGGCCCTACAATGAGCAGTTCTTC
>TRBD1|TRBJ1-1|NA|TRBV4-1
CASSREAGTGNIANTEAFF
TGCGCCAGCAGCCGAGAAGCCGGGACAGGGAATATAGCGAACACTGAAGCTTTCTTT
>NA|TRBJ2-1|NA|TRBV7-2
CASSKPSYNEQFF
TGTGCCAGCAGCAAGCCCTCCTACAATGAGCAGTTCTTC
>TRBD2|TRBJ2-7|NA|TRBV5-1
CASSLGLAGTYEQYF
TGCGCCAGCAGCTTGGGACTAGCGGGGACCTACGAGCAGTACTTC
>TRBD1|TRBJ1-4|NA|TRBV28
CASRQGGEKLFF
TGTGCCAGCAGACAGGGGGGTGAAAAACTGTTTTTT
>TRBD2|TRBJ2-2|once|TRBV5-1
CASSAGERLDTGELFF
TGCGCCAGCAGCGCGGGAGAGAGGTTGGACACCGGGGAGCTGTTTTTT
>TRBD1|TRBJ2-7|NA|TRBV27
CASAPGQVTYEQYF
TGTGCCAGTGCGCCGGGACAGGTGACCTACGAGCAGTACTTC
>TRBD1|TRBJ1-2|NA|TRBV5-6
CASSLVQGVRAF
TGTGCCAGCAGCTTGGTTCAGGGGGTTAGAGCCTTC
>NA|TRBJ2-5|NA|TRBV4-3
CASGGHRGETQYF
TGCGCCAGCGGGGGACATAGAGGAGAGACCCAGTACTTC
>NA|TRBJ1-2|once|TRBV9
CASSGLSTAPGGYTF
TGTGCCAGCAGCGGCCTATCTACAGCGCCAGGGGGCTACACCTTC
>NA|TRBJ1-5|NA|TRBV9
CASSSGNNQPQHF
TGTGCCAGCAGCTCAGGAAACAATCAGCCCCAGCATTTT
>TRBD1|TRBJ2-7|NA|TRBV10-2
CATYPGQGSPYEQYF
TGCGCCACCTACCCCGGACAGGGGTCCCCCTACGAGCAGTACTTC
>TRBD2|TRBJ2-1|NA|TRBV10-1
CASSDGRLAGANEQFF
TGCGCCAGCAGTGATGGTAGACTAGCGGGGGCCAATGAGCAGTTCTTC
>TRBD1|TRBJ1-1|NA|TRBV5-4
CASSLTGEMAKAFF
TGTGCCAGCAGCTTGACAGGGGAGATGGCTAAAGCTTTCTTT
>NA|TRBJ2-3|NA|TRBV5-6
CASSLRGSTSQYF
TGTGCCAGCAGCTTAAGGGGATCCACCTCGCAGTATTTT
>NA|TRBJ1-2|NA|TRBV5-1
CASSPTANYGYTF
TGCGCCAGCAGCCCGACAGCTAACTATGGCTACACCTTC
>NA|TRBJ2-7|NA|TRBV18
CASSPSQNPGSSYEQYF
TGTGCCAGCTCACCTTCCCAAAACCCAGGTAGTTCCTACGAGCAGTACTTC
>TRBD2|TRBJ2-1|NA|TRBV19
CASSIFSSGGFNEQFF
TGTGCCAGTAGTATTTTCTCCAGCGGGGGGTTCAATGAGCAGTTCTTC
>NA|TRBJ2-7|NA|TRBV6-5
CASSLHRDEQYF
TGTGCCAGCAGTCTGCACAGGGACGAGCAGTACTTC
>NA|TRBJ2-3|few|TRBV10-1
CASSGYITDTQYF
TGCGCCAGCAGTGGATACATCACAGATACGCAGTATTTT
>TRBD2|TRBJ2-1|NA|TRBV7-2
CASSLESGTRNEQFF
TGTGCCAGCAGCTTAGAATCCGGGACTAGGAATGAGCAGTTCTTC
>NA|TRBJ1-2|NA|TRBV5-1
CASSLGQITGYTF
TGCGCCAGCAGCCTAGGACAGATAACGGGCTACACCTTC
>TRBD2|TRBJ2-1|NA|TRBV6-5
CASSEGSGNNEQFF
TGTGCCAGCAGTGAGGGTAGCGGGAACAATGAGCAGTTCTTC
>TRBD1|TRBJ1-6|NA|TRBV18
CASSLSGGQGNSPLHF
TGTGCCAGCTCACTCTCAGGGGGACAGGGGAATTCACCCCTCCACTTT
>TRBD1|TRBJ2-5|NA|TRBV9
CASSDRGRGETQYF
TGTGCCAGCAGCGACAGGGGGCGCGGGGAGACCCAGTACTTC
>NA|TRBJ2-7|NA|TRBV5-1
CASSLAGGQYYEQYF
TGCGCCAGCAGCTTGGCCGGGGGACAGTACTACGAGCAGTACTTC